This T cell receptor (beta chain) was recorded in a study of shared clonotypes between healthy human individuals (dated by TCRdb to 2018 to 2021). Background for the entire study: Three men and two women, aged 18 to 49 years, made up the cohort. To estimate repertoire size and how much clonotypes are shared between individuals, the study performed deep sequencing of blood TCR repertoires from five healthy adults. Per donor, leukapheresis produced somewhere between about 0.9 and 9 billion PBMCs. For each donor, three plates each were used for CD4 naive and CD4 memory, two plates were used for CD8 naive, and one plate was used for CD8 memory. To increase sequencing depth and limit assay-specific biases, TCR repertoire library preparation and sequencing were carried out by different laboratories using diverse techniques.

CDR1 and CDR2 (SGHTA, FQGNSA) derive from the germline V gene. The V end loses 5 bases and the J end loses 3 bases, and a stretch of 14 bases separates them. Inclusive of the bounding cysteine and phenylalanine, the CDR3 is 14 residues long. Only the CDR3 DNA is retained, 42 bases long and in frame from the first base. This clone showed up just a few times. No antigen is known for it. No per-base quality is available; no much larger clone lies one base away. Using the deep immunoSEQ assay, multiplex PCR amplified TCR CDR3 regions from genomic DNA. Genomic DNA extracted from each cell subset was distributed evenly over all wells of several immunoSEQ 96-well plates, and each plate served as one replicate. For sorted subsets, each replicate PCR was loaded with around 200 ng genomic DNA, equivalent to 30,000 or so T cell genomes. Purified libraries were quantified with a Qubit 3.0 fluorometer, sized on a Bioanalyzer 2100, and re-quantified with the KAPA Library Quantification kit. A separate single-read 150-cycle Illumina NextSeq 550 flow cell was used to sequence each immunoSEQ 96-well plate. The study's own analysis went as follows. Because the immunoSEQ output held only junctional sequences and lacked quality scores, the filtering could not match the filtering applied to full-length reads. Sequences were annotated with PyIR, a Python wrapper for IgBLAST v1.9, using IMGT germline references to assign V/J genes and CDR3. Reads were filtered out if the reads had weak V/J assignments (E-value above 1e-6), no CDR3, stop codons, out-of-frame junctions, or ambiguous translated residues. A V3J clonotype was defined by an identical inferred V gene, J gene, and CDR3 amino acid sequence. Percentage overlap between repertoires was computed as shared unique clonotypes divided by the size of the smaller repertoire. Three approaches were used to assess repertoire richness: RTK rarefaction, the Chao1 estimator, and Recon v2.1 estimates of unobserved clonotypes. Generation probabilities for all TCRbeta clonotypes obtained by the gDNA method from a handful of donors were computed using OLGA. Held by TCRdb, this immuneACCESS table contains in-frame sequences only and omits some clones. Under half of the omission traces to an unresolved V gene where checked; the cause of the rest is unknown. The V and J calls and clone size were taken over from that table, and D and trimming were inferred from the DNA. In all, the sample holds over a million clones, and about four fifths of those were seen once. About 0.52% of the sample lies in the top ten.

Study-wide findings and limitations: Compared with non-shared clonotypes, clonotypes shared by all four sorted-subset donors had higher generation probabilities. Estimated clonotype richness was generally larger for naive than for memory subsets. Based on pairwise subsampling, the degree of clonotype sharing among donors was expected to be affected by sequencing depth. Incomplete sequencing was indicated by rarefaction of sorted-subset datasets, despite the large sequencing depth. The small number of donors limited the genetic and exposure-history diversity represented. Sampling was restricted to blood, and TCR repertoires in tissues likely differ from the TCR repertoires found in blood. When a few donors were compared, the shared fraction of clonotypes was around 5% for naive CD4, around 4% for naive CD8, about 2.4% for memory CD4, and 0.4% for memory CD8.

Healthy HIV-negative adults with no recently reported acute infections or vaccinations were included as donors. Every donor was a Caucasian adult living in Nashville, Tennessee, USA. Magnetic negative selection was used to enrich CD4+ T cells, after which naive cells were positively selected on CD45RA and the negative fraction became the memory subset. Blood was obtained by leukapheresis, after which PBMCs were separated by Ficoll-Histopaque density gradient centrifugation and cryopreserved in liquid nitrogen vapor phase. Purity and quantity of every magnetically sorted T cell population were checked by analytical flow cytometry. Genomic DNA was isolated from every sorted fraction and measured by UV absorbance on a Nanodrop 2000c.

Here the chain combines TRBV7-2 and TRBJ2-7; 6 matching bases give a weak D call of TRBD2. The sample consisted of memory CD4+ T cells from PBMCs. The sample's cell subset or site label, in plain terms: CD45RA-negative fraction. The TCR originated in a man younger than 35 in good health. Some clones in this sample may be carry-over from other donors' samples. At the DNA level, the sequence is TGTGCCAGCAGCCAAACCGGGACTGACTACGAGCAGTACTTC. This translates into CASSQTGTDYEQYF.